This T cell receptor beta chain was identified in a study of blood T cell repertoires in COVID-19. As for the study in general: PBMCs, B-cell-depleted T cells, or T cells were the source of the cDNA or gDNA that made up the material.

Trimming pared 4 bases from V and 0 bases from J, leaving 10 bases between. CDR3 length equals 16 residues. Germline V gene sequence: CDR1 MNHEY, CDR2 SVGEGT. How the authors handled the data: Amplification of reference gene primers was used by the study to estimate nucleated cell counts. Sequencing used immunoSEQ multiplex PCR; TCRdb keeps in-frame clones, though not all of them. V and J calls and clone size are those listed in that table; D and trimming were worked out from the DNA. The sample shows about 39,000 clones, more than 85% of them seen only once. The V call is TRBV6-2 or TRBV6-3, the J call TRBJ2-6; D unresolved. Sequenced sample: peripheral blood. The clonotype was recovered from a man between 50 and 59 years old with active COVID-19. CDR3 nucleotide sequence: TGTGCCAGCAGTTCCAAAAAGCGCTCTGGGGCCAACGTCCTGACTTTC. It is translated as CASSSKKRSGANVLTF.